This entry is about one TCR beta chain. The antigen is not known. The CDR3 is 17 amino acids. V shed 0 bases and J shed 1 base, with 16 bases lying between them. Looked up from germline, CDR1 is SGDLS and CDR2 is YYNGEE. This specimen belongs to a study of OX40 agonist ivuxolimab in advanced cancers. TCRdb's table, derived via immunoSEQ multiplex PCR, lists solely in-frame clones and lacks some. The sample includes approximately 63,000 clones, about four fifths of them seen just once. Points from the study as a whole: CD8+ T cells were the subset that, on average, had more expanded clones than CD4+.

This sample comprised CD4+ or CD8+ T cells sorted from blood, obtained in a trial of the OX40 agonist ivuxolimab. This sequence originates from an adult with an advanced solid tumor such as melanoma, head and neck, liver or kidney cancer. The chain recombines TRBV9 with TRBJ1-2; TRBD1 might be the D (5 bases). CDR3 sequence reads: CASSVVPTGEINYGYTF. The DNA of the CDR3 is TGTGCCAGCAGCGTAGTCCCCACGGGGGAAATTAACTATGGCTACACCTTC.